Described below is a single TCR beta chain sequence and its context. Original analysis: Amplification of reference gene primers was used by the study to estimate nucleated cell counts. The protocol was immunoSEQ multiplex PCR, while the TCRdb copy is restricted to in-frame clones and leaves out a portion. Clonal size and the V and J genes are those of that table, whereas D and trimming came from the DNA. The sample consists of roughly 63,000 clones, 70% to 80% of them appearing once. The ends lost 3 bases at V and 4 bases at J; junction bases unmatched: 9. Germline V gene sequence: CDR1 SEHNR, CDR2 FQNEAQ (reference sequence). The CDR3 length is 16 residues. These data originate in a study of blood T cell repertoires in COVID-19. Background on the study: Collection of acute and convalescent COVID-19 samples took place in the United States, Italy and Spain. PBMCs, B-cell-depleted T cells, or T cells provided the cDNA or gDNA that made up the material.

The sample comprised peripheral blood. The chain combines TRBV7-9 with TRBJ2-1; 7 bases fit TRBD2. The TCR originated in a human donor in a cohort sampled during active COVID-19. The CDR3 DNA follows: TGTGCCAGCAGCTTGCTCGAGGCTAGCGGTTACAATGAGCAGTTCTTC. It codes for CASSLLEASGYNEQFF.